The rows below give T cell receptor beta chains drawn from one sample of a study of blood T cells in healthy people across ages. TCRdb redid the calling of the 5' RACE reads with MiXCR, one entry per CDR3 protein. The top ten hold about 21% of the sample, which has around 940,000 distinct CDR3 sequences, roughly half seen once. The sequencing input was blood. The receptors stem from a woman in her fifties or sixties in good health. The CDR3 runs from the conserved cysteine through the conserved F or W. The D gene is left open where the match is weak. Clone size is not always given. Where it is, it says once, few, many or a class for expanded clones.

clone size: few
V gene: TRBV12-3/TRBV12-4
D gene: -
J gene: TRBJ2-5
CDR3 protein: CAGSLMKTQYF
CDR3 DNA: TGTGCCGGCAGTTTGATGAAGACCCAGTACTTC

clone size: many
V gene: TRBV28
D gene: TRBD2
J gene: TRBJ2-1
CDR3 protein: CASSKGGENEQFF
CDR3 DNA: TGTGCCAGCAGCAAGGGAGGGGAGAATGAGCAGTTCTTC

clone size: -
V gene: TRBV7-2
D gene: -
J gene: TRBJ2-2
CDR3 protein: CASSRKADLGELFF
CDR3 DNA: TGTGCCAGCAGCCGAAAGGCGGATCTCGGGGAGCTGTTTTTT

clone size: few
V gene: TRBV5-6
D gene: -
J gene: TRBJ1-5
CDR3 protein: CASSPRQPQHF
CDR3 DNA: TGTGCCAGCAGCCCCCGTCAGCCCCAGCATTTT

clone size: -
V gene: TRBV29-1
D gene: -
J gene: TRBJ1-1
CDR3 protein: CSAEKSPNTEAFF
CDR3 DNA: TGCAGCGCCGAAAAGTCTCCAAACACTGAAGCTTTCTTT

clone size: -
V gene: TRBV28
D gene: -
J gene: TRBJ1-2
CDR3 protein: CAALRRGQGPSGYTF
CDR3 DNA: TGTGCCGCTCTGAGAAGAGGGCAGGGGCCTTCTGGCTACACCTTC

clone size: -
V gene: TRBV7-2
D gene: TRBD2
J gene: TRBJ2-1
CDR3 protein: CASSTASGGVNEQFF
CDR3 DNA: TGTGCCAGCAGCACCGCTAGCGGGGGAGTTAATGAGCAGTTCTTC

clone size: once
V gene: TRBV18
D gene: -
J gene: TRBJ1-6
CDR3 protein: CASARGADSPLHF
CDR3 DNA: TGTGCCAGCGCCAGAGGTGCGGATTCACCCCTCCACTTT

clone size: few
V gene: TRBV4-3
D gene: TRBD2
J gene: TRBJ2-5
CDR3 protein: CASSPSGLVQETQYF
CDR3 DNA: TGCGCCAGCAGCCCCTCCGGACTAGTCCAAGAGACCCAGTACTTC

clone size: -
V gene: TRBV9
D gene: TRBD2
J gene: TRBJ2-1
CDR3 protein: CASSVVSGRANEQFF
CDR3 DNA: TGTGCCAGCAGCGTGGTTAGCGGGAGGGCCAATGAGCAGTTCTTC

clone size: once
V gene: TRBV7-2
D gene: -
J gene: TRBJ1-1
CDR3 protein: CASTREGDREAFF
CDR3 DNA: TGTGCCAGCACCCGGGAGGGGGATCGGGAAGCTTTCTTT

clone size: -
V gene: TRBV4-1
D gene: TRBD1
J gene: TRBJ2-1
CDR3 protein: CASSQLDRGGLGNEQFF
CDR3 DNA: TGCGCCAGCAGCCAATTAGACAGGGGTGGGTTGGGTAATGAGCAGTTCTTC

clone size: -
V gene: TRBV24-1
D gene: TRBD2
J gene: TRBJ2-2
CDR3 protein: CATSDLRRGRASGELFF
CDR3 DNA: TGTGCCACCAGTGATTTGCGGCGCGGGAGGGCCTCCGGGGAGCTGTTTTTT

clone size: -
V gene: TRBV7-3
D gene: TRBD2
J gene: TRBJ2-1
CDR3 protein: CASSLRPGGGNDEQFF
CDR3 DNA: TGTGCCAGCAGCTTACGGCCGGGAGGAGGTAACGATGAGCAGTTCTTC

clone size: -
V gene: TRBV7-9
D gene: TRBD2
J gene: TRBJ2-1
CDR3 protein: CASLWLGTSGLNNEQFF
CDR3 DNA: TGTGCCAGCCTGTGGTTGGGGACTAGCGGACTTAACAATGAGCAGTTCTTC

clone size: -
V gene: TRBV11-2
D gene: -
J gene: TRBJ2-3
CDR3 protein: CASSLVVGGGDTQYF
CDR3 DNA: TGTGCCAGCAGCTTAGTCGTGGGAGGGGGAGATACGCAGTATTTT

clone size: -
V gene: TRBV6-5
D gene: -
J gene: TRBJ1-1
CDR3 protein: CASSYSGDEAFF
CDR3 DNA: TGTGCCAGCAGTTACTCGGGGGATGAAGCTTTCTTT

clone size: -
V gene: TRBV4-1
D gene: -
J gene: TRBJ2-1
CDR3 protein: CASSQTRWSEQFF
CDR3 DNA: TGCGCCAGCAGCCAGACCCGATGGAGTGAGCAGTTCTTC

clone size: -
V gene: TRBV9
D gene: -
J gene: TRBJ1-6
CDR3 protein: CASSVYNSPLHF
CDR3 DNA: TGTGCCAGCAGCGTCTATAATTCACCCCTCCACTTT

clone size: -
V gene: TRBV6-2/TRBV6-3
D gene: -
J gene: TRBJ1-1
CDR3 protein: CATGPYKRFFGNTEAFF
CDR3 DNA: TGTGCCACTGGTCCCTACAAAAGGTTTTTCGGGAACACTGAAGCTTTCTTT

clone size: once
V gene: TRBV20-1
D gene: -
J gene: TRBJ2-1
CDR3 protein: CSARDPRGLYNEQFF
CDR3 DNA: TGCAGTGCTAGAGACCCGAGGGGCCTTTACAATGAGCAGTTCTTC

clone size: -
V gene: TRBV12-3/TRBV12-4
D gene: -
J gene: TRBJ2-7
CDR3 protein: CASRIGGLSSYEQYF
CDR3 DNA: TGTGCCAGCAGAATCGGGGGCTTGAGCTCCTACGAGCAGTACTTC

clone size: few
V gene: TRBV3-1
D gene: -
J gene: TRBJ2-5
CDR3 protein: CASSIGAQWEQYF
CDR3 DNA: TGTGCCAGCAGCATAGGGGCCCAGTGGGAGCAGTACTTC

clone size: -
V gene: TRBV29-1
D gene: -
J gene: TRBJ2-1
CDR3 protein: CSVVIGGSYNEQFF
CDR3 DNA: TGCAGCGTTGTAATCGGGGGCTCCTACAATGAGCAGTTCTTC

clone size: once
V gene: TRBV30
D gene: TRBD1
J gene: TRBJ1-1
CDR3 protein: CAWSTGTGFSEAFF
CDR3 DNA: TGTGCCTGGAGCACCGGGACAGGGTTCTCTGAAGCTTTCTTT

clone size: few
V gene: TRBV6-5
D gene: -
J gene: TRBJ1-5
CDR3 protein: CASSYSRGNQPQHF
CDR3 DNA: TGTGCCAGCAGTTACTCGAGAGGCAATCAGCCCCAGCATTTT

clone size: -
V gene: TRBV5-1
D gene: -
J gene: TRBJ2-2
CDR3 protein: CASSSFQARTGELFF
CDR3 DNA: TGCGCCAGCAGCTCATTCCAGGCCCGCACCGGGGAGCTGTTTTTT

clone size: few
V gene: TRBV13
D gene: -
J gene: TRBJ1-4
CDR3 protein: CASSPEKLFF
CDR3 DNA: TGTGCCAGCAGCCCAGAAAAACTGTTTTTT

clone size: few
V gene: TRBV20-1
D gene: TRBD1
J gene: TRBJ2-7
CDR3 protein: CSALNARDRGYEQYF
CDR3 DNA: TGCAGTGCTCTCAATGCCCGGGACAGGGGCTACGAGCAGTACTTC

clone size: -
V gene: TRBV29-1
D gene: -
J gene: TRBJ1-1
CDR3 protein: CSVGKGGIYTEAFF
CDR3 DNA: TGCAGCGTTGGAAAGGGGGGAATCTACACTGAAGCTTTCTTT

clone size: -
V gene: TRBV6-6
D gene: -
J gene: TRBJ2-7
CDR3 protein: CASSDPGQFSYEQYF
CDR3 DNA: TGTGCCAGCAGTGACCCTGGACAGTTTTCCTACGAGCAGTACTTC

clone size: few
V gene: TRBV5-1
D gene: TRBD2
J gene: TRBJ2-3
CDR3 protein: CASSFSGSRFTDTQYF
CDR3 DNA: TGCGCCAGCAGCTTCAGCGGGAGTAGGTTTACAGATACGCAGTATTTT

clone size: -
V gene: TRBV11-2
D gene: -
J gene: TRBJ2-2
CDR3 protein: CASSPPLGGEDTGELFF
CDR3 DNA: TGTGCCAGCAGCCCCCCTTTAGGAGGGGAGGACACCGGGGAGCTGTTTTTT

clone size: -
V gene: TRBV20-1
D gene: -
J gene: TRBJ2-7
CDR3 protein: CSARPLSGLGAYEQYF
CDR3 DNA: TGCAGTGCTAGACCTTTAAGCGGCCTCGGGGCCTACGAGCAGTACTTC

clone size: -
V gene: TRBV9
D gene: TRBD1
J gene: TRBJ2-1
CDR3 protein: CASSAWDSYNEQFF
CDR3 DNA: TGTGCCAGCAGCGCTTGGGACAGCTACAATGAGCAGTTCTTC

clone size: -
V gene: TRBV12-3/TRBV12-4
D gene: -
J gene: TRBJ2-1
CDR3 protein: CASSLNRNSYEQFF
CDR3 DNA: TGTGCCAGCAGTTTAAACAGAAACTCCTACGAGCAGTTCTTC

clone size: -
V gene: TRBV2
D gene: TRBD2
J gene: TRBJ2-1
CDR3 protein: CASRQREENNEQFF
CDR3 DNA: TGTGCCAGCAGACAGCGGGAGGAAAACAATGAGCAGTTCTTC

clone size: few
V gene: TRBV7-9
D gene: TRBD2
J gene: TRBJ2-7
CDR3 protein: CASSLISGESYEQYF
CDR3 DNA: TGTGCCAGCAGCTTAATCAGCGGGGAGTCCTACGAGCAGTACTTC

clone size: -
V gene: TRBV5-4
D gene: -
J gene: TRBJ1-1
CDR3 protein: CASSLDYFNTEAFF
CDR3 DNA: TGTGCCAGCAGCTTGGATTATTTCAACACTGAAGCTTTCTTT

clone size: -
V gene: TRBV7-3
D gene: -
J gene: TRBJ2-3
CDR3 protein: CASSPLEGHSTDTQYF
CDR3 DNA: TGTGCCAGCAGCCCCCTCGAGGGACACAGCACAGATACGCAGTATTTT

clone size: few
V gene: TRBV20-1
D gene: -
J gene: TRBJ2-7
CDR3 protein: CSATGTGSSYEQYF
CDR3 DNA: TGCAGTGCTACCGGAACAGGGAGCTCCTACGAGCAGTACTTC

clone size: -
V gene: TRBV12-3/TRBV12-4
D gene: -
J gene: TRBJ1-2
CDR3 protein: CASSLRGRGYTF
CDR3 DNA: TGTGCCAGCAGTCTCAGGGGACGCGGCTACACCTTC

clone size: -
V gene: TRBV3-1
D gene: TRBD2
J gene: TRBJ2-7
CDR3 protein: CASSDRVGSGSTEQYF
CDR3 DNA: TGTGCCAGCAGCGATAGGGTCGGTAGCGGGAGCACCGAGCAGTACTTC

clone size: -
V gene: TRBV7-9
D gene: -
J gene: TRBJ2-7
CDR3 protein: CASSSGRWHEQYF
CDR3 DNA: TGTGCCAGCAGCAGTGGGAGGTGGCACGAGCAGTACTTC

clone size: -
V gene: TRBV3-1
D gene: -
J gene: TRBJ2-2
CDR3 protein: CASTEFANTGELFF
CDR3 DNA: TGTGCCAGCACAGAGTTCGCGAACACCGGGGAGCTGTTTTTT

clone size: -
V gene: TRBV28
D gene: -
J gene: TRBJ2-7
CDR3 protein: CASSSPPGAGVYEQYF
CDR3 DNA: TGTGCCAGCAGTTCCCCCCCGGGGGCTGGGGTCTACGAGCAGTACTTC

clone size: -
V gene: TRBV5-6
D gene: TRBD2
J gene: TRBJ2-3
CDR3 protein: CASSTRDYTDTQYF
CDR3 DNA: TGTGCCAGCAGCACGCGGGACTACACAGATACGCAGTATTTT

clone size: -
V gene: TRBV6-5
D gene: -
J gene: TRBJ1-5
CDR3 protein: CASSVRPHQPQHF
CDR3 DNA: TGTGCCAGCAGTGTCCGACCCCATCAGCCCCAGCATTTT

clone size: -
V gene: TRBV7-2
D gene: TRBD1
J gene: TRBJ1-5
CDR3 protein: CASSTRGRDQPQHF
CDR3 DNA: TGTGCCAGCAGTACCAGGGGGCGCGATCAGCCCCAGCATTTT

clone size: few
V gene: TRBV20-1
D gene: -
J gene: TRBJ2-7
CDR3 protein: CSASRDSGTYEQYF
CDR3 DNA: TGCAGTGCTAGTAGGGACAGCGGGACCTACGAGCAGTACTTC

clone size: few
V gene: TRBV20-1
D gene: -
J gene: TRBJ2-3
CDR3 protein: CSAPRGRSNTQYF
CDR3 DNA: TGCAGTGCTCCCCGGGGGCGGTCTAATACGCAGTATTTT

clone size: -
V gene: TRBV5-1
D gene: TRBD1
J gene: TRBJ1-4
CDR3 protein: CASSAGTDNEKLFF
CDR3 DNA: TGCGCCAGCAGCGCCGGGACAGATAATGAAAAACTGTTTTTT

clone size: few
V gene: TRBV5-1
D gene: TRBD1
J gene: TRBJ2-5
CDR3 protein: CASSSAGTGGETQYF
CDR3 DNA: TGCGCCAGCAGCTCCGCTGGGACAGGGGGCGAGACCCAGTACTTC

clone size: -
V gene: TRBV29-1
D gene: TRBD2
J gene: TRBJ2-7
CDR3 protein: CSDGTSGSPYEQYF
CDR3 DNA: TGCAGCGACGGGACTAGCGGGAGTCCCTACGAGCAGTACTTC

clone size: -
V gene: TRBV5-6
D gene: -
J gene: TRBJ1-2
CDR3 protein: CASTRGLDGYTF
CDR3 DNA: TGTGCCAGCACTAGGGGTCTTGATGGCTACACCTTC

clone size: once
V gene: TRBV29-1
D gene: TRBD1
J gene: TRBJ2-1
CDR3 protein: CSVGQGYNEQCF
CDR3 DNA: TGCAGCGTCGGACAGGGTTACAATGAGCAGTGCTTC

clone size: -
V gene: TRBV14
D gene: -
J gene: TRBJ2-1
CDR3 protein: CASSQDLGAGQFF
CDR3 DNA: TGTGCCAGCAGCCAAGATCTTGGGGCTGGGCAGTTCTTC

clone size: -
V gene: TRBV4-1
D gene: TRBD2
J gene: TRBJ2-1
CDR3 protein: CASSQDWLAAYNEQFF
CDR3 DNA: TGCGCCAGCAGCCAAGATTGGCTAGCGGCCTACAATGAGCAGTTCTTC

clone size: -
V gene: TRBV18
D gene: -
J gene: TRBJ2-7
CDR3 protein: CASSPRQGLGYEQYF
CDR3 DNA: TGTGCCAGCTCACCACGGCAGGGACTTGGCTACGAGCAGTACTTC